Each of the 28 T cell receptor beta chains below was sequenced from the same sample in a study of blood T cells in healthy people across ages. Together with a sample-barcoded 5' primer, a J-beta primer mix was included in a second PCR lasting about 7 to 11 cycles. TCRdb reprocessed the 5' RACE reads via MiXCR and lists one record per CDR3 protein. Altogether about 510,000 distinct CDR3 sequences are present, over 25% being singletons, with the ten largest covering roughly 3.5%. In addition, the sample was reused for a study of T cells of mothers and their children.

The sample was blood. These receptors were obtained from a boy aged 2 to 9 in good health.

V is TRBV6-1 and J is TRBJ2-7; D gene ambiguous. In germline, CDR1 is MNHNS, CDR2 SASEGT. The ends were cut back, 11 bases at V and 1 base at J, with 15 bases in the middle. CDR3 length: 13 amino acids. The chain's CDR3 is CALRALPSYEQYF. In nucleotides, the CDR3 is TGTGCCCTTCGGGCACTACCTTCCTACGAGCAGTACTTC.

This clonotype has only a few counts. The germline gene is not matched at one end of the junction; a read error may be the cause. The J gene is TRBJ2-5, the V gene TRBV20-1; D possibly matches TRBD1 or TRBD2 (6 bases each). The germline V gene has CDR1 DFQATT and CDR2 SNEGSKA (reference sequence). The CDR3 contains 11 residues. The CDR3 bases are TGCAGTGCTAGCGACGGGGGCGCCGCGTTCTTC. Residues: CSASDGGAAFF.

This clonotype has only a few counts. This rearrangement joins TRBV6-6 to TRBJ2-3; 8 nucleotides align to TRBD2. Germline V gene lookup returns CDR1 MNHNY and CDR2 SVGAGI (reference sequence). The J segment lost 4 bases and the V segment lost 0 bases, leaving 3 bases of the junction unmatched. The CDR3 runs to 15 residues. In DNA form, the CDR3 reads TGTGCCAGCAGTTACTCAGCGGGAGCGGCAGATACGCAGTATTTT. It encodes CASSYSAGAADTQYF.

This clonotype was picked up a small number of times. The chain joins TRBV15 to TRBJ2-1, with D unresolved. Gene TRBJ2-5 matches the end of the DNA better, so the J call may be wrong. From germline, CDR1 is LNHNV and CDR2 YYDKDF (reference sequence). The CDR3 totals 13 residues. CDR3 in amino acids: CATSATPKETQYF. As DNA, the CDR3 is TGTGCCACCAGCGCGACACCCAAAGAGACCCAGTACTTC.

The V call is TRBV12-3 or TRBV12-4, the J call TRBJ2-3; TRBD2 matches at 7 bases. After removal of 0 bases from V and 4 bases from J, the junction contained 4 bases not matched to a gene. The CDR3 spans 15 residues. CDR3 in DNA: TGTGCCAGCAGTTTAGCCACGGGGGGTCCAGATACGCAGTATTTT. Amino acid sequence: CASSLATGGPDTQYF.

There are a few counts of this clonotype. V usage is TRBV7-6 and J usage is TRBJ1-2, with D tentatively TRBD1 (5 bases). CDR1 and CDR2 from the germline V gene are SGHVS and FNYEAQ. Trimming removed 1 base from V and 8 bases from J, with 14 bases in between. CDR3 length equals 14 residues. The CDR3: CASSLGGGIEGYTF. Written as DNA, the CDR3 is TGTGCCAGCAGCTTAGGGGGGGGAATTGAAGGCTACACCTTC.

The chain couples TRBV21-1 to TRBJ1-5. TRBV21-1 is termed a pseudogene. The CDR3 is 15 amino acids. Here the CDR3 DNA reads TGTGCCAGCAGCAAAACCCGCCAGAGCGGCCAGCCCCAGCATTTT. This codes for CASSKTRQSGQPQHF.

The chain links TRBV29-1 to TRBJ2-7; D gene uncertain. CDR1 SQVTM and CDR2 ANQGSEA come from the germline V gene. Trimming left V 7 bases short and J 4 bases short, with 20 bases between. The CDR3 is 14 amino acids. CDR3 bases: TGCAGCGCCCCCGACCCAGCTCAAAGTTACGAGCAGTACTTC. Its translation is CSAPDPAQSYEQYF.

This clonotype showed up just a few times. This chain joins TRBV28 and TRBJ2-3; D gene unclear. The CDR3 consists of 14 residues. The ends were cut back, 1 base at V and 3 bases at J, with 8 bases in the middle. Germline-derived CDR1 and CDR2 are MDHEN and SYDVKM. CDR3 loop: CASSLFVRTDTQYF. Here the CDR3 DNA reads TGTGCCAGCAGTTTATTTGTGAGGACAGATACGCAGTATTTT.

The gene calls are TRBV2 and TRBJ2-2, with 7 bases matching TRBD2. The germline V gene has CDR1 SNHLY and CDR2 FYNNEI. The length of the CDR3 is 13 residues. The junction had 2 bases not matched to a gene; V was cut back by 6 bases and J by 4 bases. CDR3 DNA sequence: TGTGCCAGCAGGGGAGGGGTCACCGGGGAGCTGTTTTTT. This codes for CASRGGVTGELFF.

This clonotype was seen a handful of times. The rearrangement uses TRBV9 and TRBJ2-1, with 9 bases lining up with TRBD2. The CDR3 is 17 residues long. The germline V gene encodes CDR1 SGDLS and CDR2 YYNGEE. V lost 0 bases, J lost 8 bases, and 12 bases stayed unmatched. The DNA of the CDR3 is TGTGCCAGCAGCGTAGCCCCCGGGGGCCTAGCGGGATATGAGCAGTTCTTC. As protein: CASSVAPGGLAGYEQFF.

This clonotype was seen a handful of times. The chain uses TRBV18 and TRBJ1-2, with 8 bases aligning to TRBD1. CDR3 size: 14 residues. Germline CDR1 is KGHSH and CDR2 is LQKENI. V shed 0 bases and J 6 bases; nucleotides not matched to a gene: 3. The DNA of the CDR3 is TGTGCCAGCTCACCACCCGGGACAGGAGATGGCTACACCTTC. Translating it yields CASSPPGTGDGYTF. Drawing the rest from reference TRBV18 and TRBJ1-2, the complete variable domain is NAGVMQNPRHLVRRRGQEARLRCSPMKGHSHVYWYRQLPEEGLKFMVYLQKENIIDESGMPKERFSAEFPKEGPSILRIQQVVRGDSAAYFCASSPPGTGDGYTFGSGTRLTVV.

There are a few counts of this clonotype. CDR3 in DNA: TGTGCCATCAGTGAGTCGGGGCAGGGCAAGGGTGAGCAGTTCTTC. It encodes CAISESGQGKGEQFF. V is TRBV10-3 and J is TRBJ2-1, with D perhaps TRBD1 (5 bases). Germline CDR1 reads ENHRY; CDR2 reads SYGVKD. Trimming removed 0 bases from V and 9 bases from J, with 15 bases in between. There are 15 residues in the CDR3.

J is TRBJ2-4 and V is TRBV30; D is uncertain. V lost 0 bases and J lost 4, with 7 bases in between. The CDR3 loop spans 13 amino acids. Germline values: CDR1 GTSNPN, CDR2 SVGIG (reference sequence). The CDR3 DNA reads TGTGCCTGGAGTGTACTACAGAAAAACATTCAGTACTTC. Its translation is CAWSVLQKNIQYF.

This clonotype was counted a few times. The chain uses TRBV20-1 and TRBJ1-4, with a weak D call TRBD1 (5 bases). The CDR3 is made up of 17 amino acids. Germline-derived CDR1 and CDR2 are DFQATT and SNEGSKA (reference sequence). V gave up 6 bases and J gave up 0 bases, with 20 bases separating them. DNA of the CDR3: TGCAGTGCCGCTCGCGGGGGTTCGATAGCAACTAATGAAAAACTGTTTTTT. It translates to CSAARGGSIATNEKLFF.

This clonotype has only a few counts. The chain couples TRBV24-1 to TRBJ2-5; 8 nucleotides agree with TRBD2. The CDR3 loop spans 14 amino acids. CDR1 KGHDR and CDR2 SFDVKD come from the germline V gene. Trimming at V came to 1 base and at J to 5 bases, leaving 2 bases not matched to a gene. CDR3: CATSDFGGGETQYF. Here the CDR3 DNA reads TGTGCCACCAGTGATTTCGGCGGGGGGGAGACCCAGTACTTC.

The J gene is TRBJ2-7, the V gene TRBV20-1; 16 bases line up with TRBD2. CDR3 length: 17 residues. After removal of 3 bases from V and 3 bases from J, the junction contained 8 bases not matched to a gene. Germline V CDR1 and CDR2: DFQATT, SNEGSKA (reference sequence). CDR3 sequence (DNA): TGCAGTGCTAGGGGACTAGCGGGAGGGTTTATGGACTACGAGCAGTACTTC. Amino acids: CSARGLAGGFMDYEQYF.

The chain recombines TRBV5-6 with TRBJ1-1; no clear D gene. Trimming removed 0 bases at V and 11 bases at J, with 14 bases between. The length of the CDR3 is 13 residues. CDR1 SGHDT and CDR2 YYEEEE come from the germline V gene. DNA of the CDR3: TGTGCCAGCAGCTTGGTTACATCTCACGGTGCTTTCTTT. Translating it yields CASSLVTSHGAFF.

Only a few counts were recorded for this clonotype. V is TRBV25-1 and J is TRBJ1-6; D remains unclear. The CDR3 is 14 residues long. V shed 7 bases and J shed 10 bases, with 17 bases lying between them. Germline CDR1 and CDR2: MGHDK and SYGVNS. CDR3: CASNDGPYRSPLHF. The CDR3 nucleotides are TGTGCCAGCAATGACGGACCTTATAGATCACCCCTCCACTTT.

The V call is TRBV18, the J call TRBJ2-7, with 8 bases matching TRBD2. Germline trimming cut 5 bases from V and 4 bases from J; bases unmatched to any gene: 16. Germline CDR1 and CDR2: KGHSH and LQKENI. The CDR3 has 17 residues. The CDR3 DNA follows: TGTGCCAGCTCAGATAGACGGTCGGGGGGGCTCTTGTACGAGCAGTACTTC. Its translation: CASSDRRSGGLLYEQYF.

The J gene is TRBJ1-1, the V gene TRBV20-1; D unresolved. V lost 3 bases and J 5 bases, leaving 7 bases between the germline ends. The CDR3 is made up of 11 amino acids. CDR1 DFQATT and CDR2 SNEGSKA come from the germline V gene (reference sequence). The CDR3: CSARCVTEAFF. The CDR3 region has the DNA TGCAGTGCTAGGTGTGTTACTGAAGCTTTCTTT.

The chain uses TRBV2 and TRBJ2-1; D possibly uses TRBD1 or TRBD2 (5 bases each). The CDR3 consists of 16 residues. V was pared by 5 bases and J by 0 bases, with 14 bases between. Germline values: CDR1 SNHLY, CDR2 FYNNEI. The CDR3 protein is CASSSVGAGSYNEQFF. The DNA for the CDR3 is TGTGCCAGCAGTAGCGTAGGGGCGGGCTCCTACAATGAGCAGTTCTTC.

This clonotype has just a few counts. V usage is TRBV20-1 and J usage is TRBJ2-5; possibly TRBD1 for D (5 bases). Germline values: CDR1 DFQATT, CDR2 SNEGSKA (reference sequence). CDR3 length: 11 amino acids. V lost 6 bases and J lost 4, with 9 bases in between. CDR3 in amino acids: CSAIRAETQYF. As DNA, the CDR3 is TGCAGTGCGATCAGGGCAGAGACCCAGTACTTC.

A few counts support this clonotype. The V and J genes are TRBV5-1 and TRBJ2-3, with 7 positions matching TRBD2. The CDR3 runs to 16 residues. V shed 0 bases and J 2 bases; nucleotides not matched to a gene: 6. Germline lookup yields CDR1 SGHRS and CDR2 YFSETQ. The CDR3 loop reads CASSLEPAGHTDTQYF. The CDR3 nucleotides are TGCGCCAGCAGCTTGGAACCAGCGGGGCACACAGATACGCAGTATTTT.

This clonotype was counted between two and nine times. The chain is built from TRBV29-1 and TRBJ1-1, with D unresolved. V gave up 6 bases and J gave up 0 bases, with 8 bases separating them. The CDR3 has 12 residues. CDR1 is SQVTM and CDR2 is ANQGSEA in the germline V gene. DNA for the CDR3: TGCAGCGTAATACAGCTGAACACTGAAGCTTTCTTT. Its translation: CSVIQLNTEAFF.

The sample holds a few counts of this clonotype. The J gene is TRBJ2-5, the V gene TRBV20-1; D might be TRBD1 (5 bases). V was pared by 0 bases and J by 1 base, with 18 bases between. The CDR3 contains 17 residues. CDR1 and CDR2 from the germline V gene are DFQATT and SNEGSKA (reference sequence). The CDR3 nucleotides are TGCAGTGCTAGAGATTCAGGAATGAGACAGCTCCAAGAGACCCAGTACTTC. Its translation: CSARDSGMRQLQETQYF.

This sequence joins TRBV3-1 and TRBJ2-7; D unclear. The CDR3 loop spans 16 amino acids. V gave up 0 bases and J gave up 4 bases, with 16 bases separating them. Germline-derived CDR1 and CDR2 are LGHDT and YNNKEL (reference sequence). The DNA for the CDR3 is TGTGCCAGCAGCCAAGAGGTGGCCAGCGTATTGTACGAGCAGTACTTC. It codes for CASSQEVASVLYEQYF.

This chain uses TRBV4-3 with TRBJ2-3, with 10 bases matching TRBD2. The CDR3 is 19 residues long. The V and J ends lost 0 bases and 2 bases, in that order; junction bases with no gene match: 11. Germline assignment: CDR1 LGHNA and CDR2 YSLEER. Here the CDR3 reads CASSQDALAGSLHTDTQYF. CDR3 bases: TGCGCCAGCAGCCAAGACGCACTAGCGGGATCGCTCCACACAGATACGCAGTATTTT.